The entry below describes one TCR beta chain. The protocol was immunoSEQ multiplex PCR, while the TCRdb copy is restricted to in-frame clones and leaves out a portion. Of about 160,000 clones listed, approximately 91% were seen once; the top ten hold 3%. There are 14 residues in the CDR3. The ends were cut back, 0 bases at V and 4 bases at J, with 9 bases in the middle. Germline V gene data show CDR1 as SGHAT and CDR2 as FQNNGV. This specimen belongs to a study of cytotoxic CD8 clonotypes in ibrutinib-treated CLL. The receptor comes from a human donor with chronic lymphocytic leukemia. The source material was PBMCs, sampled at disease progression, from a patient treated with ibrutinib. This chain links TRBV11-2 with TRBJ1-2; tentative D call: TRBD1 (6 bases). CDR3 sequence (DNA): TGTGCCAGCAGCTTAGATAGGGGGACCTATGGCTACACCTTC. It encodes CASSLDRGTYGYTF.